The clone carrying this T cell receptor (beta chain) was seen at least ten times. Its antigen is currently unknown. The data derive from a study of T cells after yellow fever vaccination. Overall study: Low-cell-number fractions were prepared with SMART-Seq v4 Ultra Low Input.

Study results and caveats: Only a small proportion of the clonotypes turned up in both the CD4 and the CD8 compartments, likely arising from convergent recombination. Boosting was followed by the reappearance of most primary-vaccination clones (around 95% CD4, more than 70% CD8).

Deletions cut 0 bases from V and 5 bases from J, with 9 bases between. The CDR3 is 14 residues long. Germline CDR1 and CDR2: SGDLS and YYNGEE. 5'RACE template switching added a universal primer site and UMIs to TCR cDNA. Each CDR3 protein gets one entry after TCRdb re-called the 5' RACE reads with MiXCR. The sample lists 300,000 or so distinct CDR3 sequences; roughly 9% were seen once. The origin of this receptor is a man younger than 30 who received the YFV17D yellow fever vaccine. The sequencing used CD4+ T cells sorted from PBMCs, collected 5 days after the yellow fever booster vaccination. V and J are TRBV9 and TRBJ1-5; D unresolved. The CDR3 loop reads CASSVGAGDQPQHF. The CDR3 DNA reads TGTGCCAGCAGCGTAGGGGCGGGTGATCAGCCCCAGCATTTT.